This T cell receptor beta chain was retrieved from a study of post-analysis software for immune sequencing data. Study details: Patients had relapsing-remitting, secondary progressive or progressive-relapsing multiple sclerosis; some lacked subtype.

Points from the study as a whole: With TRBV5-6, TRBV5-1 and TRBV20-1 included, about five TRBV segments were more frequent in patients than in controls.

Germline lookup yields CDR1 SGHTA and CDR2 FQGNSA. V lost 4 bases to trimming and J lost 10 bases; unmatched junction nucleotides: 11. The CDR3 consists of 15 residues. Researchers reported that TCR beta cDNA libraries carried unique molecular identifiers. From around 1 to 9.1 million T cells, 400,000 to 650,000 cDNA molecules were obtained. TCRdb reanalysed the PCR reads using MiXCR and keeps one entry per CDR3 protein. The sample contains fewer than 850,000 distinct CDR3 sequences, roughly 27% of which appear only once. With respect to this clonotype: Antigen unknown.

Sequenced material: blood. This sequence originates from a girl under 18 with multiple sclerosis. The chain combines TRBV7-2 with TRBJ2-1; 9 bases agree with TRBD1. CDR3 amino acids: CASSSDRGNTYEQFF. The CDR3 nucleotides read TGTGCCAGCAGCTCGGACAGGGGTAACACCTACGAGCAGTTCTTC.